Following are 32 T cell receptor beta chains from one sample sequenced in a study of T cells in Graves' hyperthyroidism and ophthalmopathy (dated by TCRdb to between 2018 and 2020). Library construction relied on multiplex PCR. Sequencing was performed on an Illumina HiSeq 2000. The TCR beta CDR3 regions were amplified from RNA transcripts. For the first round of RT-PCR on the TCR CDR3, the HTBI primer set was used together with the Qiagen OneStep RT-PCR kit. Using fastp trimming at Q25 and MiXCR clonotype assembly, TCRdb reanalyzed the public sequencing data and kept in-frame beta chains. Entries are consolidated by CDR3 protein sequence, retaining the most common genes and DNA. This sample is represented by approximately 640,000 distinct CDR3 sequences; less than 45% of them were singletons. 7% to 7.5% of the sample lies in the top ten. Sequencing was carried out using peripheral blood or thyroid tissue (not recorded which). These receptors were taken from an adult man with Graves' disease, either hyperthyroidism or ophthalmopathy (not recorded which).

The CDR3 DNA follows: TGTGCCAGCAGCCCACTCGGGGCAGGGGTAGGCACTCAGCCCCAGCATTTT. It is translated as CASSPLGAGVGTQPQHF. The V gene is TRBV14, the J gene TRBJ1-5, with D tentatively TRBD1 (6 bases). The CDR3 spans 17 residues. Trimming removed 4 bases at V and 6 bases at J, with 22 bases between. Germline V lookup: CDR1 SGHDN, CDR2 FVKESK.

The table lists this clonotype with a few counts. One end of the junction fails to match germline, which may point to a read error. The chain employs TRBV7-7 and TRBJ1-1; D not resolved. This CDR3 has 18 residues. Germline V gene lookup returns CDR1 SSHAT and CDR2 FNYEAQ (reference sequence). In DNA, the CDR3 is TGTGCTAGCAGCTTAAACACCCATCGATTACAGACGAACACTGAAGCTTTCTTT. Residues: CASSLNTHRLQTNTEAFF. Full variable domain (remainder filled in from reference TRBV7-7 and TRBJ1-1): GAGVSQSPRYKVTKRGQDVTLRCDPISSHATLYWYQQALGQGPEFLTYFNYEAQPDKSGLPSDRFSAERPEGSISTLTIQRTEQRDSAMYRCASSLNTHRLQTNTEAFFGQGTRLTVV.

With respect to this clonotype: A much larger clone lies one base from this, so it may be a read error. The rearrangement links TRBV12-3 or TRBV12-4 to TRBJ2-7; D tentatively fits TRBD1 or TRBD2 (5 bases each). The CDR3 loop spans 14 amino acids. With 6 bases removed from V and 5 bases from J, the gap between germline ends came to 17 bases. CDR3 protein: CASSHGTPGDEQYF. The CDR3 DNA sequence: TGTGCCAGCAGCCACGGGACGCCGGGCGACGAGCAGTACTTC.

This clonotype was counted at least ten times. The chain couples TRBV7-6 to TRBJ1-5, with D perhaps TRBD1 (5 bases). Germline V gives CDR1 SGHVS, CDR2 FNYEAQ. CDR3 length equals 13 residues. Trimming took 5 bases from V and 5 from J, leaving 10 bases between them. CDR3 protein: CASSRQRYQPQHF. CDR3 DNA: TGTGCCAGCAGCCGACAGCGGTATCAGCCCCAGCATTTT.

This clonotype was recorded many times. This chain links TRBV29-1 with TRBJ2-7; 8 nucleotides agree with TRBD1. In germline, CDR1 is SQVTM, CDR2 ANQGSEA. V gave up 7 bases and J gave up 6 bases; unmatched junction bases: 17. The CDR3 has 15 residues. CDR3 sequence: CSGSDSGGIVAEQYF. The CDR3 DNA sequence: TGCAGCGGCTCAGACTCAGGGGGCATCGTGGCCGAGCAGTACTTC.

Comments on this clonotype: A junction end diverges from the germline sequence, so it may reflect a read error. This chain connects TRBV10-3 to TRBJ2-2; tentatively, D is TRBD1 or TRBD2 (6 bases each). Per germline, CDR1 ENHRY and CDR2 SYGVKD. This CDR3 contains 15 residues. The CDR3 sequence is CAIRDTGADTGELFF. CDR3 bases: TGTGCCATCCGTGACACGGGGGCGGACACCGGGGAGCTGTTTTTT.

The rearrangement joins TRBV10-2 to TRBJ1-3, with TRBD1 as a possible D gene (5 bases). This CDR3 is 17 amino acids long. Trimming took 7 bases from V and 0 from J, leaving 19 bases between them. The germline CDR1 and CDR2 sequences are WSHSY and SAAADI. The CDR3, as DNA: TGCGCCAGCAATCACCCCACCCCACAGGACTCTGGAAACACCATATATTTT. Its translation is CASNHPTPQDSGNTIYF.

This clonotype was detected once. One base away lies a much larger clone, so this may be a sequencing read error. The chain links TRBV7-9 to TRBJ2-7, with TRBD1 matching 10 bases. Per germline, CDR1 SEHNR and CDR2 FQNEAQ (reference sequence). The CDR3 extends over 14 amino acids. Trimming at V came to 3 bases and at J to 6 bases, leaving 5 bases not matched to a gene. CDR3 sequence reads: CASSFGDRGLEQYF. CDR3 nucleotide sequence: TGTGCCAGCAGCTTTGGCGACAGGGGGCTCGAGCAGTACTTC.

CDR3 residues: CASSTRDIPVRELFF. The CDR3, as DNA: TGTGCCAGTAGTACCCGGGACATTCCGGTCCGGGAGCTGTTTTTT. The rearrangement joins TRBV19 to TRBJ2-2; a weak D match, TRBD1 (6 bases). Germline V gene lookup returns CDR1 LNHDA and CDR2 SQIVND (reference sequence). The CDR3 has 15 amino acids. V dropped 4 bases and J dropped 9 bases, with 18 bases sitting between them.

The J gene is TRBJ1-1, the V gene TRBV29-1; 10 positions match TRBD1. The CDR3 is 13 amino acids. V was pared by 8 bases and J by 5 bases, with 8 bases of the junction left unmatched. Germline V CDR1 and CDR2: SQVTM, ANQGSEA. CDR3 region: CSSLGTGATEAFF. The CDR3 DNA is TGCAGCAGTTTAGGGACAGGGGCGACTGAAGCTTTCTTT. Supplemented by reference TRBV29-1 and TRBJ1-1, the full variable domain reads SAVISQKPSRDICQRGTSLTIQCQVDSQVTMMFWYRQQPGQSLTLIATANQGSEATYESGFVIDKFPISRPNLTFSTLTVSNMSPEDSSIYLCSSLGTGATEAFFGQGTRLTVV.

This clonotype was observed a few times. The genes are TRBV5-1 and TRBJ1-1, with a possible D match to TRBD1 (5 bases). CDR1 and CDR2 from the germline V gene are SGHRS and YFSETQ. The CDR3 extends over 16 amino acids. Trimming left V 0 bases short and J 2 bases short, with 14 bases between. In nucleotides, the CDR3 is TGCGCCAGCAGCTTGGACCGGGGGATTTATAACACTGAAGCTTTCTTT. Residues: CASSLDRGIYNTEAFF.

This clonotype was recorded a few times. The chain recombines TRBV5-6 with TRBJ1-2, with D uncertain. V was clipped by 1 base and J by 5 bases, with 12 bases between them. The CDR3 is 14 residues long. CDR1 is SGHDT, CDR2 YYEEEE, per germline. The CDR3 reads CASSLLGDLYGYTF. The CDR3 DNA reads TGTGCCAGCAGCTTGCTTGGAGACCTTTATGGCTACACCTTC.

The chain is built from TRBV6-6 and TRBJ2-7; no clear D gene. Trimming cost V 7 bases and J 1 base, with 11 bases left between them. The CDR3 loop spans 13 amino acids. Germline V gene sequence: CDR1 MNHNY, CDR2 SVGAGI (reference sequence). Written as DNA, the CDR3 is TGTGCCAGCACCCTGGACCCATCCTACGAGCAGTACTTC. Translated: CASTLDPSYEQYF.

V usage is TRBV7-3 and J usage is TRBJ2-5; 12 nucleotides line up with TRBD2. Germline V gene lookup returns CDR1 SGHTA and CDR2 FQGTGA. The CDR3 has 18 residues. V dropped 1 base and J dropped 5; count of bases not matched to a gene: 11. CDR3 loop: CASSLSSSGGATLETQYF. The DNA of the CDR3 is TGTGCCAGCAGCTTAAGTTCTAGCGGGGGGGCGACTTTGGAGACCCAGTACTTC.

The chain has TRBV7-9 and TRBJ1-1; TRBD1 is a possible D gene (5 bases). Germline CDR1 SEHNR, CDR2 FQNEAQ (reference sequence). V lost 4 bases, J lost 4 bases, and 7 bases lay in between. This CDR3 contains 12 residues. The CDR3 region has the DNA TGTGCCAGCAGCTCGGGACTCACTGAAGCTTTCTTT. Its protein product is CASSSGLTEAFF.

This clonotype was seen a few times. The chain joins TRBV5-5 to TRBJ1-2; TRBD1 matches 9 bases. The germline CDR1 and CDR2 sequences are SGHKS and YYEKEE (reference sequence). The junction had 9 bases not matched to a gene; V was cut back by 5 bases and J by 4 bases. The CDR3 spans 15 residues. The CDR3: CASSEGTGKLYGYTF. CDR3 coding DNA: TGTGCCAGCAGTGAAGGGACAGGGAAACTCTATGGCTACACCTTC.

This clonotype occurred many times. This chain connects TRBV5-1 to TRBJ1-2; TRBD1 matches at 10 bases. The CDR3 is 14 amino acids. Germline CDR1 and CDR2: SGHRS and YFSETQ. The V and J ends lost 3 bases and 5 bases, in that order; junction bases with no gene match: 4. CDR3 protein: CASSSGTGVYGYTF. CDR3 DNA sequence: TGCGCCAGCAGCTCCGGGACAGGGGTGTATGGCTACACCTTC.

The chain couples TRBV5-1 to TRBJ1-2; tentatively, D is TRBD1 (6 bases). V was cut by 0 bases and J by 5 bases, with 17 bases left in between. The CDR3 has 16 residues. CDR1 is SGHRS and CDR2 is YFSETQ in the germline V gene. The CDR3 sequence: CASSLDPGATPYGYTF. In DNA form, the CDR3 reads TGCGCCAGCAGCTTGGATCCGGGGGCGACCCCTTATGGCTACACCTTC.

The chain joins TRBV6-2 or TRBV6-3 to TRBJ1-3; TRBD1 is a possible D gene (6 bases). V shed 0 bases and J shed 0 bases, with 15 bases lying between them. The CDR3 totals 18 residues. CDR1 and CDR2 (germline): MNHEY, SVGEGT. CDR3 sequence reads: CASSYSQTGLHSGNTIYF. CDR3 nucleotides: TGTGCCAGCAGTTACTCCCAAACAGGGTTGCACTCTGGAAACACCATATATTTT.

About this clonotype: At one boundary the junction diverges from the germline segment, which might be a read error. V and J are TRBV25-1 and TRBJ2-7; 13 positions agree with TRBD2. Germline V gene lookup returns CDR1 MGHDK and CDR2 SYGVNS. The CDR3 is 16 residues long. CDR3 protein: CASGRRTSGSSYEQYF. As DNA, the CDR3 is TGTGCCAGCGGTAGGAGGACTAGCGGGAGCTCCTATGAGCAGTACTTC.

The chain links TRBV29-1 to TRBJ2-7; tentatively, D is TRBD1 or TRBD2 (5 bases each). This CDR3 region has 14 residues. Germline V lookup: CDR1 SQVTM, CDR2 ANQGSEA. V was pared by 2 bases and J by 0 bases, with 11 bases between. CDR3 in amino acids: CSVELRDLSYEQYF. As DNA, the CDR3 is TGCAGCGTTGAATTAAGGGACCTCTCCTACGAGCAGTACTTC.

The sample holds many counts of this clonotype. The rearrangement uses TRBV19 and TRBJ1-2; D perhaps matches TRBD1 (6 bases). CDR3 length: 14 residues. The V end lost 5 bases, the J end lost 4 bases, and 14 bases lay between the germline ends. Germline V gene sequence: CDR1 LNHDA, CDR2 SQIVND (reference sequence). CDR3 coding DNA: TGTGCCAGTAGTCCCCGAGGACAGACCTATGGCTACACCTTC. It codes for CASSPRGQTYGYTF.

The chain recombines TRBV21-1 with TRBJ1-1. TRBV21-1 represents a pseudogene. The CDR3 covers 14 residues. Here the CDR3 reads CASSTGRWNTEAFF. CDR3 in DNA: TGTGCCAGCAGCACAGGGAGGTGGAACACTGAAGCTTTCTTT.

The chain couples TRBV14 to TRBJ2-2, with 7 nucleotides matching TRBD1. From germline, CDR1 is SGHDN and CDR2 FVKESK. This CDR3 has 14 residues. V lost 6 bases, J lost 4 bases, and 5 bases stayed unmatched. The CDR3 spells CASRLPGGTGELFF. DNA for the CDR3: TGTGCCAGCAGGCTGCCAGGGGGCACCGGGGAGCTGTTTTTT. Based on the CDR3 plus reference TRBV14 and TRBJ2-2, the full variable domain is EAGVTQFPSHSVIEKGQTVTLRCDPISGHDNLYWYRRVMGKEIKFLLHFVKESKQDESGMPNNRFLAERTGGTYSTLKVQPAELEDSGVYFCASRLPGGTGELFFGEGSRLTVL.

The CDR3 loop is CASSPYPGQGIDEQYF. The CDR3 nucleotides are TGTGCCAGCAGCCCCTACCCCGGACAGGGAATCGACGAGCAGTACTTC. The chain links TRBV7-9 to TRBJ2-7; 8 positions match TRBD1. The CDR3 covers 16 residues. V gave up 5 bases and J gave up 5 bases; unmatched junction bases: 14. Germline loops: CDR1 SEHNR, CDR2 FQNEAQ (reference sequence).

In the case of this clonotype: A much larger clone lies a single base off, so this may be a read error. The chain has TRBV20-1 and TRBJ1-6; a weak D match, TRBD1 (5 bases). CDR1 is DFQATT and CDR2 is SNEGSKA in the germline V gene (reference sequence). CDR3 size: 13 residues. Trimming stripped 7 bases from V and 8 bases from J, with 15 bases between. CDR3 loop: CSVRSGRDSPLHF. DNA for the CDR3: TGCAGTGTTAGGAGCGGCAGGGATTCACCCCTCCACTTT.

This clonotype appeared a single time. The V and J genes are TRBV7-2 and TRBJ1-2, with D possibly being TRBD1 (6 bases). V lost 6 bases, J lost 3 bases, and 11 bases lay in between. CDR1 SGHTA and CDR2 FQGNSA come from the germline V gene. The CDR3 consists of 13 residues. CDR3 coding DNA: TGTGCCAGCAGTACAGGGTCAGACTATGGCTACACCTTC. It specifies CASSTGSDYGYTF.

Details on this clonotype: A read error may explain this, as a much larger clone is one base away. The gene calls are TRBV29-1 and TRBJ1-4; D call uncertain. CDR1 and CDR2 from the germline V gene are SQVTM and ANQGSEA. The CDR3 sequence is 13 residues long. Here the CDR3 DNA reads TGCAGCGTCCGGCCCCACTCTAATGAAAAACTGGTTTTT. Translating gives CSVRPHSNEKLVF.

This rearrangement joins TRBV11-2 to TRBJ2-5; TRBD2 agrees at 8 bases. The CDR3 has 13 amino acids. Germline V gene data show CDR1 as SGHAT and CDR2 as FQNNGV. V lost 7 bases to trimming and J lost 5 bases; unmatched junction nucleotides: 6. Here the CDR3 DNA reads TGTGCCAGCAAGGTGACTAGCGAGGAGACCCAGTACTTC. It specifies CASKVTSEETQYF.

Details on this clonotype: Being one base from a much bigger clone, this may be a read error. This chain joins TRBV2 and TRBJ2-2, with D possibly being TRBD1 (5 bases). V dropped 6 bases and J dropped 1 base, with 9 bases sitting between them. This CDR3 has 14 residues. Germline assignment: CDR1 SNHLY and CDR2 FYNNEI. The CDR3 bases are TGTGCCAGCAGATGGACACAGAACACCGGGGAGCTGTTTTTT. Its protein is CASRWTQNTGELFF. Full variable domain (remainder filled in from reference TRBV2 and TRBJ2-2): EPEVTQTPSHQVTQMGQEVILRCVPISNHLYFYWYRQILGQKVEFLVSFYNNEISEKSEIFDDQFSVERPDGSNFTLKIRSTKLEDSAMYFCASRWTQNTGELFFGEGSRLTVL.

J is TRBJ1-6 and V is TRBV2, with D maybe TRBD1 (5 bases). Deletions cut 6 bases from V and 6 bases from J, with 12 bases between. The CDR3 is made up of 14 amino acids. Germline V gene data show CDR1 as SNHLY and CDR2 as FYNNEI. CDR3 sequence: CASSQGRGNSPLHF. CDR3 in DNA: TGTGCCAGCAGCCAGGGTAGGGGTAATTCACCCCTCCACTTT.

In its sample, this clonotype was seen a few times. The chain recombines TRBV7-2 with TRBJ1-5; D remains ambiguous. Trimming removed 1 base from V and 0 bases from J, with 7 bases in between. The CDR3 sequence is 15 residues long. Germline V gene sequence: CDR1 SGHTA, CDR2 FQGNSA. The CDR3 spells CASSLGRTSNQPQHF. CDR3 bases: TGTGCCAGCAGCTTAGGGAGAACTAGCAATCAGCCCCAGCATTTT.